The 10 T cell receptor beta chains presented below share a single source sample, sequenced in a study of long-term antiretroviral therapy in people with HIV (dated by TCRdb to 2021 to 2024). The immunoSEQ hsTCRB v3.0 assay was used at survey level resolution to sequence the TRB variable region. The immuneACCESS repertoire file appears here via TCRdb, limited to in-frame rearrangements. These files lack a portion of the clones; in checked studies, under half of the deficit traces to unresolved V genes, and the cause of the others is not known. Counted in this sample were about 20,000 clones; more than 70% of them appeared once. The ten largest clonotypes hold about 11% of the sample. Sequencing used unsorted PBMCs, obtained 2.3 to 2.5 years after starting antiretroviral therapy. These TCRs come from a man aged 35-49 years with HIV.

CDR3 protein: CASSPGSRGGGYEQYF. DNA of the CDR3: TGTGCCAGCAGCCCGGGCAGCAGGGGAGGGGGCTACGAGCAGTACTTC. The chain joins TRBV7-6 to TRBJ2-7; tentatively, D is TRBD2 (7 bases). CDR1 SGHVS and CDR2 FNYEAQ come from the germline V gene. V was clipped by 5 bases and J by 3 bases, with 20 bases between them. This CDR3 is 16 amino acids long.

In nucleotides, the CDR3 is TGTGCCAGCAGCTTCCCAGGGACCTATGGCTACACCTTC. Translated: CASSFPGTYGYTF. This chain connects TRBV7-9 to TRBJ1-2, with D perhaps TRBD1 (5 bases). V lost 3 bases to trimming and J lost 4 bases, with 9 bases between them. This CDR3 contains 13 residues. The germline V gene has CDR1 SEHNR and CDR2 FQNEAQ (reference sequence).

The J gene is TRBJ1-2, the V gene TRBV7-8, with 9 bases aligning to TRBD1. The CDR3 sequence is 16 residues long. CDR1 SGHVS and CDR2 FQNEAQ come from the germline V gene. V lost 0 bases to trimming and J lost 2 bases; unmatched junction nucleotides: 4. The CDR3 nucleotides read TGTGCCAGCAGCTTAGCGAGGACAGGGGACAACTATGGCTACACCTTC. This codes for CASSLARTGDNYGYTF. Combining the CDR3 with reference TRBV7-8 and TRBJ1-2 gives the whole variable domain GAGVSQSPRYKVAKRGQDVALRCDPISGHVSLFWYQQALGQGPEFLTYFQNEAQLDKSGLPSDRFFAERPEGSVSTLKIQRTQQEDSAVYLCASSLARTGDNYGYTFGSGTRLTVV.

The gene calls are TRBV5-8 and TRBJ2-3, with unresolved D. Deletions cut 6 bases from V and 3 bases from J, with 29 bases between. The CDR3 loop spans 19 amino acids. Looked up from germline, CDR1 is SGHTS and CDR2 is YDEGEE. CDR3 in amino acids: CASTPAYRRRGDGTDTQYF. The CDR3 DNA follows: TGTGCCAGCACCCCCGCTTATCGCCGGCGCGGCGATGGGACAGATACGCAGTATTTT.

This clone occurred once. This chain joins TRBV9 and TRBJ1-4; D is ambiguous. The CDR3 runs 14 residues. Germline lookup yields CDR1 SGDLS and CDR2 YYNGEE. V lost 2 bases, J lost 6 bases, and 11 bases lay in between. CDR3 in amino acids: CASSVRGGDEKLFF. As DNA, the CDR3 is TGTGCCAGCAGCGTTCGGGGTGGAGATGAAAAACTGTTTTTT.

The V gene is TRBV11-2, the J gene TRBJ2-5; TRBD1 matches 9 bases. Germline V gene data show CDR1 as SGHAT and CDR2 as FQNNGV. This CDR3 has 15 amino acids. Losses at the gene ends were 4 bases for V and 3 bases for J; bases not matched to a gene: 6. CDR3 bases: TGTGCCAGCAGCTCGACAGGGGGGGATAAAGAGACCCAGTACTTC. This translates into CASSSTGGDKETQYF. The entire variable domain, with the rest obtained from reference TRBV11-2 and TRBJ2-5, is as follows: EAGVAQSPRYKIIEKRQSVAFWCNPISGHATLYWYQQILGQGPKLLIQFQNNGVVDDSQLPKDRFSAERLKGVDSTLKIQPAKLEDSAVYLCASSSTGGDKETQYFGPGTRLLVL.

The rearrangement joins TRBV7-3 to TRBJ2-5; maybe TRBD2 (6 bases). The CDR3 totals 13 residues. In germline, CDR1 is SGHTA, CDR2 FQGTGA. Trimming left V 1 base short and J 5 bases short, with 8 bases between. The CDR3 is CASSLSGVETQYF. The DNA for the CDR3 is TGTGCCAGCAGCTTAAGCGGGGTTGAGACCCAGTACTTC. Drawing the rest from reference TRBV7-3 and TRBJ2-5, the complete variable domain is GAGVSQTPSNKVTEKGKYVELRCDPISGHTALYWYRQSLGQGPEFLIYFQGTGAADDSGLPNDRFFAVRPEGSVSTLKIQRTERGDSAVYLCASSLSGVETQYFGPGTRLLVL.

The rearrangement links TRBV19 to TRBJ2-7; tentatively, D is TRBD1 (6 bases). The germline V and J ends were trimmed by 6 bases and 3 bases, with 15 bases remaining between them. This CDR3 spans 14 amino acids. CDR1 LNHDA and CDR2 SQIVND come from the germline V gene (reference sequence). The CDR3 bases are TGTGCCAGTAGACCACGGGACACCGGCTACGAGCAGTACTTC. Translating it yields CASRPRDTGYEQYF.

This sequence joins TRBV28 and TRBJ2-5; tentative D call: TRBD2 (6 bases). The CDR3 spans 14 residues. Between the trimmed V and J ends, which lost 2 bases and 4 bases, there was a span of 11 bases. Germline V gives CDR1 MDHEN, CDR2 SYDVKM. CDR3 region: CASSLAGPGETQYF. The CDR3 coding sequence is TGTGCCAGCAGTTTAGCGGGACCAGGAGAGACCCAGTACTTC.

This chain joins TRBV5-4 and TRBJ1-3; D perhaps matches TRBD1 (5 bases). The CDR3 is 15 amino acids. In germline, CDR1 is SGHNT, CDR2 YYREEE (reference sequence). With 2 bases removed from V and 0 bases from J, the gap between germline ends came to 9 bases. The DNA for the CDR3 is TGTGCCAGCAGCTTACAGGTTGGCTCTGGAAACACCATATATTTT. Its protein is CASSLQVGSGNTIYF.